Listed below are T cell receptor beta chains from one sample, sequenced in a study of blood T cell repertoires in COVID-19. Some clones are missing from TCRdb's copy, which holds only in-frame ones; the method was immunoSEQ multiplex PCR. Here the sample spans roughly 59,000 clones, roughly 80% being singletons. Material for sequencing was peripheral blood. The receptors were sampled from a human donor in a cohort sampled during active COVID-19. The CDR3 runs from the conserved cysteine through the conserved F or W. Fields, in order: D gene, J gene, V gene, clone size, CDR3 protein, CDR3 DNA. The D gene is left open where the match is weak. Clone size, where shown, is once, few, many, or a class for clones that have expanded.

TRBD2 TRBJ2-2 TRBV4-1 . CASSGLAGEDGELFF TGCGCCAGCAGTGGACTAGCGGGAGAAGACGGGGAGCTGTTTTTT
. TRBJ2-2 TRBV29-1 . CSVQWGGGGAGELFF TGCAGCGTTCAATGGGGCGGAGGGGGGGCCGGGGAGCTGTTTTTT
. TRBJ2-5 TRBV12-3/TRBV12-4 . CASSFGFQETQYF TGTGCCAGCAGTTTTGGCTTTCAAGAGACCCAGTACTTC
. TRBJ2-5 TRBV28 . CASSPGDTKETQYF TGTGCCAGCAGTCCAGGGGACACCAAAGAGACCCAGTACTTC
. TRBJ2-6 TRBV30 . CAWSFEGSVLTF TGTGCCTGGAGTTTCGAGGGAAGCGTCCTGACTTTC
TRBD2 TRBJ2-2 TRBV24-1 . CATSATSANTGELFF TGTGCCACCAGTGCGACTAGCGCGAACACCGGGGAGCTGTTTTTT
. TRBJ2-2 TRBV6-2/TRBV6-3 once CASSYSGSTGELFF TGTGCCAGCAGTTATAGCGGCTCCACCGGGGAGCTGTTTTTT
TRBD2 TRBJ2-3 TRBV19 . CASGAGAVKDTQYF TGTGCCTCCGGAGCGGGAGCGGTGAAAGATACGCAGTATTTT
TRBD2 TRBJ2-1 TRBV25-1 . CASSETGGRNEQFF TGTGCCAGCAGTGAAACGGGAGGGCGCAATGAGCAGTTCTTC
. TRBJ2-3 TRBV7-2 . CASSLQPGGTDTQYF TGTGCCAGCAGCTTACAACCGGGGGGCACAGATACGCAGTATTTT
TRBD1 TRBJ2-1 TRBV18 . CASSLDRGRVENEQFF TGTGCCAGCTCGCTAGACAGGGGGCGCGTAGAGAATGAGCAGTTCTTC
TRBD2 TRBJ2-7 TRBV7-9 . CASSLGLAGKRYEQYF TGTGCCAGCAGCCTCGGACTAGCGGGAAAACGGTACGAGCAGTACTTC
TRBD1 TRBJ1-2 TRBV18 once CASSLLWDRGDGGYTF TGTGCCAGCTCACTGCTCTGGGACAGGGGTGATGGAGGCTACACCTTC
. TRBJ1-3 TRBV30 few CAWTPDTFSGNTIYF TGTGCCTGGACCCCCGACACCTTCTCTGGAAACACCATATATTTT
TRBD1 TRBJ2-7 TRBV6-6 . CASIPTGNGEQYF TGTGCCAGCATTCCGACAGGGAATGGCGAGCAGTACTTC
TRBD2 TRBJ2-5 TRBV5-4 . CASMTSGREETQYF TGTGCCAGCATGACTAGCGGGAGAGAGGAGACCCAGTACTTC
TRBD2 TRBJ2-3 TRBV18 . CASSPFRGGTSTDTQYF TGTGCCAGCTCACCCTTCCGGGGGGGGACAAGCACAGATACGCAGTATTTT
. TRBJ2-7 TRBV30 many CAWSPRTSFYEQYF TGTGCCTGGAGCCCCCGGACATCCTTCTACGAGCAGTACTTC
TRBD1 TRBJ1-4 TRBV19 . CASSRTQQGINEKLFF TGTGCCAGTAGCCGAACCCAACAGGGGATTAATGAAAAACTGTTTTTT
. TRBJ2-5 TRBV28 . CASATRSGEETQYF TGTGCCAGCGCGACGAGGAGCGGAGAAGAGACCCAGTACTTC
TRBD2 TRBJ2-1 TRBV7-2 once CASSVGGGLYNEQFF TGTGCCAGCAGCGTCGGCGGGGGTTTATACAATGAGCAGTTCTTC
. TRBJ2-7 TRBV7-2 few CASSRTVLYEQYF TGTGCCAGCAGCCGCACAGTACTCTACGAGCAGTACTTC
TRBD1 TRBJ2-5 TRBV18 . CASSPGQQETQYF TGTGCCAGCTCACCGGGACAGCAAGAGACCCAGTACTTC
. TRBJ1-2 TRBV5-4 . CASSVRRGGYGYTF TGTGCCAGCAGCGTACGCAGGGGCGGCTATGGCTACACCTTC
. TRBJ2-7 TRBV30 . CAWSVNLVQGFSYEQYF TGTGCCTGGAGTGTAAATCTTGTGCAGGGGTTCTCCTACGAGCAGTACTTC
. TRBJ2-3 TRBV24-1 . CATSVREKDTQYF TGTGCCACCAGTGTTAGGGAGAAAGATACGCAGTATTTT
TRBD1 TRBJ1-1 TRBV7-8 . CASSHGQGIAEAFF TGTGCCAGCAGCCACGGACAGGGGATCGCTGAAGCTTTCTTT
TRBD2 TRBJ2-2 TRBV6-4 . CASKGGSDTGELFF TGTGCCAGCAAAGGCGGGAGCGACACCGGGGAGCTGTTTTTT
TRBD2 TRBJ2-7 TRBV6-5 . CATVEREFSYEQYF TGTGCCACTGTTGAGCGGGAGTTCTCCTACGAGCAGTACTTC
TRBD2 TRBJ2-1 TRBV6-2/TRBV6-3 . CASSYRKLAGRKYEQFF TGTGCCAGCAGTTACCGGAAACTAGCGGGCCGCAAGTATGAGCAGTTCTTC